These 26 T cell receptor beta chains were all obtained from the same sample, sequenced in a study of blood T cell repertoires in COVID-19. Assay used: immunoSEQ multiplex PCR; TCRdb lists only in-frame clones, some missing. This sample has some 230,000 clones; about 85% occur once, and the top ten carry roughly 10%. Sequencing used peripheral blood. The receptor set was obtained from a woman between 50 and 59 years old with COVID-19, enrolled during active disease.

The chain links TRBV2 to TRBJ2-1, with 13 bases fitting TRBD2. The CDR3 length is 15 residues. The V gene end was trimmed by 6 bases and the J gene end by 8 bases; junction bases not matched to a gene: 7. CDR1 and CDR2 (germline): SNHLY, FYNNEI. CDR3 loop: CASSETSGGAYEQFF. The CDR3 DNA reads TGTGCCAGCAGCGAAACTAGCGGGGGGGCCTATGAGCAGTTCTTC.

This rearrangement joins TRBV25-1 to TRBJ1-2; 8 bases fit TRBD1. Trimming took 6 bases from V and 6 from J; bases not matched to a gene: 9. The CDR3 loop spans 14 amino acids. The germline gives CDR1 MGHDK, CDR2 SYGVNS. The CDR3 is CASSGQGDRNGYTF. The CDR3 nucleotides read TGTGCCAGCAGCGGACAGGGTGATAGGAATGGCTACACCTTC.

The genes are TRBV6-6 and TRBJ1-2; no clear D gene. CDR3 length: 14 amino acids. CDR1 is MNHNY, CDR2 SVGAGI, per germline (reference sequence). V was shortened by 0 bases and J by 6 bases, with 11 bases between the two germline ends. The DNA of the CDR3 is TGTGCCAGCAGTTACTCGAAGTGGCGGGATGGCTACACCTTC. This sequence encodes CASSYSKWRDGYTF.

The V gene is TRBV11-3, the J gene TRBJ2-1, with 11 positions matching TRBD1. CDR3 length: 16 residues. Germline V gene sequence: CDR1 SGHNT, CDR2 YENEEA. The V segment lost 4 bases and the J segment 7 bases; nucleotides outside the gene matches: 9. CDR3 DNA sequence: TGTGCCAGCAGCTCGTACCGGGACAGGGGGGTGAATGAGCAGTTCTTC. This gives the protein CASSSYRDRGVNEQFF.

The V and J genes are TRBV4-1 and TRBJ1-3; maybe TRBD1 (6 bases). V was trimmed by 4 bases and J by 3 bases, leaving 19 bases between them. Germline-derived CDR1 and CDR2 are MGHRA and YSYEKL. This CDR3 has 17 amino acids. The CDR3 DNA is TGCGCCAGCAGCCCCCCTGGGGCGGGGGCGCGTGGAAACACCATATATTTT. It yields the protein CASSPPGAGARGNTIYF.

The chain recombines TRBV2 with TRBJ1-1; perhaps TRBD1 as D (6 bases). The germline gives CDR1 SNHLY, CDR2 FYNNEI. V was cut by 4 bases and J by 3 bases, with 12 bases left in between. The CDR3 consists of 14 residues. Here the CDR3 reads CASSGARGDTEAFF. Written as DNA, the CDR3 is TGTGCCAGCAGTGGGGCCAGGGGAGACACTGAAGCTTTCTTT.

The J gene is TRBJ1-2, the V gene TRBV27, with D possibly TRBD1 on 6 matching bases. Germline V gene data show CDR1 as MNHEY and CDR2 as SMNVEV (reference sequence). V was cut by 2 bases and J by 9 bases, with 13 bases left in between. The CDR3 is 13 amino acids. This CDR3 is CASSLVGQWRYTF. The CDR3 region has the DNA TGTGCCAGCAGTTTAGTAGGACAGTGGCGCTACACCTTC.

The genes are TRBV6-2 or TRBV6-3 and TRBJ1-1, with no clear D. CDR1 is MNHEY and CDR2 is SVGEGT in the germline V gene. The CDR3 has 14 amino acids. The V gene lost 2 bases and the J gene lost 5 bases, with 12 bases spanning the gap. CDR3 sequence reads: CASSYHLRETEAFF. CDR3 nucleotides: TGTGCCAGCAGTTACCACCTTCGGGAAACTGAAGCTTTCTTT.

J is TRBJ1-2 and V is TRBV6-5; maybe TRBD1 (6 bases). Germline V CDR1 and CDR2: MNHEY, SVGAGI. CDR3 length: 15 residues. V was cut by 8 bases and J by 6 bases, with 22 bases left in between. The CDR3 DNA reads as TGTGCCAGCGCCTTCGGGGGGGGCCCCACTGATGGCTACACCTTC. It yields the protein CASAFGGGPTDGYTF.

The chain combines TRBV19 with TRBJ2-1; TRBD2 is a possible D gene (6 bases). There are 13 residues in the CDR3. Trimming pared 6 bases from V and 3 bases from J, leaving 9 bases between. Germline V gene data show CDR1 as LNHDA and CDR2 as SQIVND (reference sequence). As DNA, the CDR3 is TGTGCCAGTAGGGTGACTAGCTACAATGAGCAGTTCTTC. Protein product: CASRVTSYNEQFF.

Only one count was recorded for this clone. The V gene is TRBV5-6, the J gene TRBJ1-1; D uncertain. Trimming left V 7 bases short and J 0 bases short, with 19 bases between. CDR1 is SGHDT and CDR2 is YYEEEE in the germline V gene. The CDR3 runs 16 residues. The CDR3 loop is CASGSPYSLMNTEAFF. As DNA, the CDR3 is TGTGCCAGCGGCTCCCCCTACAGCTTGATGAACACTGAAGCTTTCTTT.

This chain links TRBV29-1 with TRBJ1-1, with 7 bases matching TRBD1. This CDR3 spans 14 amino acids. The J segment lost 1 base and the V segment lost 7 bases, leaving 9 bases of the junction unmatched. Germline values: CDR1 SQVTM, CDR2 ANQGSEA. In nucleotides, the CDR3 is TGCAGCGCTTTGACGGGACAGAGGAACACTGAAGCTTTCTTT. This encodes CSALTGQRNTEAFF.

This clone was seen a handful of times. This sequence joins TRBV2 and TRBJ1-3, with no clear D. The CDR3 has 15 residues. The V gene lost 10 bases and the J gene lost 2 bases, with 18 bases spanning the gap. Looked up from germline, CDR1 is SNHLY and CDR2 is FYNNEI. CDR3 DNA: TGTGCCACCGCCTCGGCCCGGACTACTGGAAACACCATATATTTT. This gives the protein CATASARTTGNTIYF.

This clone occurred once. The sample has other DNA sequences that encode this CDR3 too. This chain connects TRBV28 to TRBJ1-3; the match to TRBD1 covers 7 bases. This CDR3 spans 14 amino acids. Germline V gene lookup returns CDR1 MDHEN and CDR2 SYDVKM. The V gene end was trimmed by 3 bases and the J gene end by 4 bases; junction bases not matched to a gene: 3. The CDR3 DNA is TGTGCCAGCAGTTTTAGGGGGCCAGGAAACACCATATATTTT. Amino acid sequence: CASSFRGPGNTIYF.

This CDR3 is CASSLPGTDYEQYF. For the CDR3, the DNA is TGTGCCAGCAGTCTCCCCGGGACAGACTACGAGCAGTACTTC. The rearrangement joins TRBV28 to TRBJ2-7; 7 bases agree with TRBD1. Germline loops: CDR1 MDHEN, CDR2 SYDVKM. The CDR3 contains 14 residues. The V gene end was trimmed by 5 bases and the J gene end by 3 bases; junction bases not matched to a gene: 7.

J is TRBJ2-7 and V is TRBV5-4, with D possibly TRBD1 on 6 matching bases. CDR1 is SGHNT and CDR2 is YYREEE in the germline V gene (reference sequence). The CDR3 is made up of 13 amino acids. V was pared by 0 bases and J by 5 bases, with 9 bases between. The CDR3 protein is CASSLAGQNEQYF. CDR3 sequence (DNA): TGTGCCAGCAGCTTGGCCGGACAGAACGAGCAGTACTTC.

In this sample, this clone turned up once. The CDR3 region has the DNA TGCAGCGCTACCGGGACACCGAACACTGAAGCTTTCTTT. This encodes CSATGTPNTEAFF. The V gene is TRBV29-1, the J gene TRBJ1-1; a possible D gene is TRBD1 (6 bases). The germline gives CDR1 SQVTM, CDR2 ANQGSEA. The CDR3 spans 13 residues. V lost 7 bases, J lost 1 base, and 13 bases lay in between.

The V call is TRBV19, the J call TRBJ1-2; D gene ambiguous. CDR3 length: 15 amino acids. The V end was cut by 5 bases, the J end by 8 bases, with 21 bases between. CDR1 and CDR2 from the germline V gene are LNHDA and SQIVND (reference sequence). Here the CDR3 reads CASSPRENFPGGYTF. As DNA, the CDR3 is TGTGCCAGTAGTCCTCGAGAGAACTTCCCGGGGGGCTACACCTTC. Full variable domain (outside the CDR3, taken from reference TRBV19 and TRBJ1-2): DGGITQSPKYLFRKEGQNVTLSCEQNLNHDAMYWYRQDPGQGLRLIYYSQIVNDFQKGDIAEGYSVSREKKESFPLTVTSAQKNPTAFYLCASSPRENFPGGYTFGSGTRLTVV.

The chain uses TRBV7-9 and TRBJ1-2; 12 bases align to TRBD1. Germline V lookup: CDR1 SEHNR, CDR2 FQNEAQ (reference sequence). With 5 bases clipped from V and 8 bases from J, the junction kept 9 bases outside the gene matches. This CDR3 is built from 15 residues. CDR3 bases: TGTGCCAGCAGCGTTACGGGACAGGGGGCAGGAGGCTACACCTTC. It specifies CASSVTGQGAGGYTF.

Only one count was recorded for this clone. V is TRBV11-3 and J is TRBJ1-3; 7 nucleotides agree with TRBD1. This CDR3 contains 15 residues. Germline V gives CDR1 SGHNT, CDR2 YENEEA. The junction had 4 bases not matched to a gene; V was cut back by 5 bases and J by 0 bases. The CDR3 spells CASSPGTVSGNTIYF. CDR3 DNA sequence: TGTGCCAGCAGCCCGGGGACAGTCTCTGGAAACACCATATATTTT.

The rearrangement links TRBV3-1 (or the pseudogene TRBV3-2) to TRBJ2-7; the D is unclear. The CDR3 has 15 residues. Germline values: CDR1 LGHDT, CDR2 YNNKEL (reference sequence). V was cut by 1 base and J by 4 bases, with 14 bases left in between. Here the CDR3 DNA reads TGTGCCAGCAGCCAAGGACTGACCTCGCTTTACGAGCAGTACTTC. Amino acid sequence: CASSQGLTSLYEQYF.

The rearrangement uses TRBV28 and TRBJ1-2; 7 bases map to TRBD1. The CDR3 contains 16 residues. J lost 3 bases, V lost 11 bases, and 18 bases had no gene match. CDR1 and CDR2 (germline): MDHEN, SYDVKM. The CDR3 is CAGARAGGLIDYGYTF. DNA of the CDR3: TGTGCCGGAGCCCGGGCAGGGGGGCTCATAGACTATGGCTACACCTTC.

The chain uses TRBV3-1 (or the pseudogene TRBV3-2) and TRBJ2-3; D remains ambiguous. Trimming removed 0 bases from V and 5 bases from J, with 6 bases in between. Germline V gives CDR1 LGHDT, CDR2 YNNKEL (reference sequence). The CDR3 is 13 amino acids. This chain's CDR3 is CASSQEPVDTQYF. The CDR3 DNA follows: TGTGCCAGCAGCCAAGAGCCGGTAGATACGCAGTATTTT.

V gene TRBV25-1 combines with J gene TRBJ2-7, with D possibly being TRBD1 (6 bases). The CDR3 has 12 amino acids. Germline CDR1 and CDR2: MGHDK and SYGVNS. V shed 9 bases and J shed 5 bases, with 14 bases lying between them. CDR3 region: CARLTGKNEQYF. The DNA of the CDR3 is TGTGCCAGACTTACAGGGAAAAACGAGCAGTACTTC.

This clone showed up just once. The chain's CDR3 is CASSVDGGTRTGELFF. The CDR3 DNA reads TGTGCCAGCAGTGTAGACGGAGGTACCAGGACCGGGGAGCTGTTTTTT. V gene TRBV6-1 combines with J gene TRBJ2-2; tentatively, D is TRBD2 (5 bases). V was shortened by 4 bases and J by 5 bases, with 17 bases between the two germline ends. The CDR3 length is 16 residues. The germline V gene encodes CDR1 MNHNS and CDR2 SASEGT.

Only one count was recorded for this clone. The chain carries TRBV7-8 and TRBJ2-1; 11 bases are shared with TRBD2. CDR1 and CDR2 from the germline V gene are SGHVS and FQNEAQ. Trimming cost V 5 bases and J 7 bases; bases outside gene matches: 7. This CDR3 contains 15 residues. In DNA form, the CDR3 reads TGTGCCAGCAGCCCCCGACTAGCGGGGCTAAATGAGCAGTTCTTC. This encodes CASSPRLAGLNEQFF.